This T cell receptor (beta chain) was obtained from a study of cytomegalovirus exposure and HLA in healthy donors. A remark on this clone: Its target is unknown.

Notes on the study in general: The classifier was said to identify cytomegalovirus status with high specificity and sensitivity. An observed cluster of highly shared sequence variants was recorded as a likely sequencing artifact.

Use of 60 Vbeta and 13 Jbeta primers characterized the PCR. The method was immunoSEQ multiplex PCR; TCRdb's version includes in-frame clones alone and lacks a portion of them. Seen in this sample are 50,000 to 70,000 clones; the ten most common clones hold approximately 4%. Germline values: CDR1 MDHEN, CDR2 SYDVKM. The CDR3 totals 15 residues. Unmatched junction bases numbered 8, after V lost 4 bases and J lost 8 bases. This TCR came from a woman aged 18-35 years in good health and CMV-seronegative. Source material: PBMCs. The V and J genes are TRBV28 and TRBJ2-2; 9 positions agree with TRBD1. CDR3 amino acids: CASSSPGQGQGELFF. As DNA, the CDR3 is TGTGCCAGCAGTTCTCCGGGACAGGGTCAAGGGGAGCTGTTTTTT.